This T cell receptor beta chain was sequenced during a study of shared clonotypes between healthy human individuals. Study-level information: CD4 naive and memory got three plates each, CD8 naive two, CD8 memory one. Whole-study findings and limits: Depth of sequencing was expected to influence donor clonotype sharing. About 5% of naive CD4 clonotypes were common to four donors.

Concerning this clone itself: What it recognizes is unknown.

The assay was immunoSEQ multiplex PCR, and TCRdb's table has in-frame clones only and misses some. The sample lists approximately 1,500,000 clones, approximately 98% occurring once. The sequence was obtained from a man aged 25-45 years in good health. The sequencing input was naive CD4+ T cells sorted from blood. Subset in this sample: CD45RA+ positively selected.

The CDR3, as DNA: TGCGCCAGCAGCCCGGCAATCGGCGACACCGGGGAGCTGTTTTTT. This encodes CASSPAIGDTGELFF. The gene calls are TRBV5-1 and TRBJ2-2; D not certain. V was trimmed by 4 bases and J by 3 bases, leaving 13 bases between them. Per the germline V gene, CDR1 is SGHRS and CDR2 is YFSETQ. The CDR3 has 15 amino acids.